This T cell receptor (beta chain) was captured in a study of T cells in Graves' hyperthyroidism and ophthalmopathy. The ends were cut back, 5 bases at V and 2 bases at J, with 9 bases in the middle. Germline lookup yields CDR1 SNHLY and CDR2 FYNNEI. CDR3 length: 13 amino acids. This clonotype was detected many times. RNA transcripts gave rise to amplified TCR beta CDR3 regions. The HTBI set primed first-round TCR CDR3 RT-PCR. TCRdb re-analysed the multiplex PCR reads in MiXCR, keeping a single row per CDR3 protein. This sample has 370,000 or so distinct CDR3 sequences, with less than 15% found just once.

The sequencing sample was made of blood. The chain joins TRBV2 to TRBJ1-2, with D uncertain. The TCR was taken from a man younger than 45 with Graves' hyperthyroidism that later progressed to Graves' ophthalmopathy. CDR3 DNA: TGTGCCAGCAGTCCCGGATACAACTATGGCTACACCTTC. Translating gives CASSPGYNYGYTF.